A selection of T cell receptor beta chains follows, all from one sample in a study of T-cell reconstitution after alpha-beta-depleted transplantation in children. TCRdb itself ran the PCR reads through MiXCR, one entry per CDR3 protein. The table records over 150,000 distinct CDR3 sequences, about 14% of them present only once. Sequenced material: PBMCs from the stem cell graft donor, taken from the stem cell graft. Source of these receptors: a human donor who donated a stem cell graft to a child with acute lymphoblastic leukemia. Each CDR3 is given with its conserved first and last residue. Fields, in order: J gene, clone size, V gene, D gene, CDR3 length, CDR3 DNA, CDR3 protein. D genes are given only for firm matches. Some rows mark clone size as missing; the rest say once, few, many or name a class of expanded clone.

j_gene: TRBJ2-4
abundance: many
v_gene: TRBV7-8
d_gene: -
len: 17
CDR3nt: TGTGCCAGCAGCTTACGCCCGTCGGAACTAGCCAAAAACATTCAGTACTTC
CDR3aa: CASSLRPSELAKNIQYF

j_gene: TRBJ2-3
abundance: many
v_gene: TRBV3-1
d_gene: -
len: 14
CDR3nt: TGTGCCAGCAGCCAAGAAGGAACAGGATCTGCGCAGTATTTT
CDR3aa: CASSQEGTGSAQYF

j_gene: TRBJ2-7
abundance: many
v_gene: TRBV5-1
d_gene: TRBD2
len: 15
CDR3nt: TGCGCCAGCAGCTTCGGAAGCGGGAGGTCCTACGAGCAGTACTTC
CDR3aa: CASSFGSGRSYEQYF

j_gene: TRBJ1-1
abundance: -
v_gene: TRBV5-5
d_gene: -
len: 16
CDR3nt: TGTGCCAGCAGCCCGCGGGGCAGGGGAAGCGACACTGAAGCTTTCTTT
CDR3aa: CASSPRGRGSDTEAFF

j_gene: TRBJ2-2
abundance: few
v_gene: TRBV20-1
d_gene: -
len: 16
CDR3nt: TGCAGTGCTAGTGGGGTGGGGGCAGGGGTTAACGGGGAGCTGTTTTTT
CDR3aa: CSASGVGAGVNGELFF

j_gene: TRBJ1-3
abundance: -
v_gene: TRBV5-1
d_gene: -
len: 12
CDR3nt: TGCGCCAGCAGCTTGAGCGGAGACACCATATATTTT
CDR3aa: CASSLSGDTIYF

j_gene: TRBJ2-5
abundance: many
v_gene: TRBV12-3/TRBV12-4
d_gene: -
len: 15
CDR3nt: TGTGCCAGCAGCCCCGCTGGGGGTCGGCAAGAGACCCAGTACTTC
CDR3aa: CASSPAGGRQETQYF

j_gene: TRBJ1-1
abundance: many
v_gene: TRBV20-1
d_gene: -
len: 14
CDR3nt: TGCAGTGCTAGATCTTTAAGGATGGCAGACGAAGCTTTCTTT
CDR3aa: CSARSLRMADEAFF

j_gene: TRBJ2-1
abundance: few
v_gene: TRBV11-1
d_gene: TRBD2
len: 18
CDR3nt: TGTGCCAGCAGCTTAAAGGCCCGCCTAGCGGGAGTAATAAATGAGCAGTTCTTC
CDR3aa: CASSLKARLAGVINEQFF

j_gene: TRBJ2-3
abundance: -
v_gene: TRBV5-1
d_gene: -
len: 16
CDR3nt: TGCGCCAGCAGCTTGGGACTATTTGAAAGCACAGATACGCAGTATTTT
CDR3aa: CASSLGLFESTDTQYF

j_gene: TRBJ2-7
abundance: few
v_gene: TRBV7-6
d_gene: TRBD1
len: 13
CDR3nt: TGTGCCAGCAGCCTCAAGACAGGGGGTGAGCAGTACTTC
CDR3aa: CASSLKTGGEQYF

j_gene: TRBJ2-7
abundance: many
v_gene: TRBV25-1
d_gene: TRBD2
len: 17
CDR3nt: TGTGCCAGCAGTGACATATATGCGGGCGGGAGCTCCTACGAGCAGTACTTC
CDR3aa: CASSDIYAGGSSYEQYF

j_gene: TRBJ1-3
abundance: many
v_gene: TRBV4-2
d_gene: -
len: 18
CDR3nt: TGTGCCAGCAGCCAGGACCCGGGACGGTTGGTCTCTGGAAACACCATATATTTT
CDR3aa: CASSQDPGRLVSGNTIYF

j_gene: TRBJ1-3
abundance: many
v_gene: TRBV29-1
d_gene: -
len: 15
CDR3nt: TGCAGCGTTGAAATACGGCCAGACTCTGGAAACACCATATATTTT
CDR3aa: CSVEIRPDSGNTIYF

j_gene: TRBJ2-7
abundance: once
v_gene: TRBV11-2
d_gene: -
len: 13
CDR3nt: TGTGCCAGCAGCCCAGGGACTCATTCCGAGCAGTACTTC
CDR3aa: CASSPGTHSEQYF

j_gene: TRBJ2-3
abundance: many
v_gene: TRBV4-1
d_gene: TRBD2
len: 19
CDR3nt: TGCGCCAGCAGCCAGTTCCGCCTGACTAGCGAAGAGGGCACAGATACGCAGTATTTT
CDR3aa: CASSQFRLTSEEGTDTQYF

j_gene: TRBJ2-5
abundance: few
v_gene: TRBV2
d_gene: TRBD2
len: 16
CDR3nt: TGTGCCAGCAGTCGCCTTACTAGCGGGATCGCGGAGACCCAGTACTTC
CDR3aa: CASSRLTSGIAETQYF

j_gene: TRBJ2-3
abundance: many
v_gene: TRBV5-1
d_gene: -
len: 14
CDR3nt: TGCGCCAGCAGCTTGTCAGACAGCACAGATACGCAGTATTTT
CDR3aa: CASSLSDSTDTQYF

j_gene: TRBJ2-4
abundance: many
v_gene: TRBV5-1
d_gene: -
len: 13
CDR3nt: TGCGCCAGCAGCTCAGGGGCCCAAAACATTCAGTACTTC
CDR3aa: CASSSGAQNIQYF

j_gene: TRBJ1-1
abundance: -
v_gene: TRBV12-3/TRBV12-4
d_gene: TRBD1
len: 14
CDR3nt: TGTGCCAGCAGTTGGGACAGGGGGAGGACTGAAGCTTTCTTT
CDR3aa: CASSWDRGRTEAFF

j_gene: TRBJ2-7
abundance: many
v_gene: TRBV9
d_gene: -
len: 16
CDR3nt: TGTGCCAGCAGCGTAGGGGTGGGACCAGGGGCCCACGAGCAGTACTTC
CDR3aa: CASSVGVGPGAHEQYF

j_gene: TRBJ2-1
abundance: many
v_gene: TRBV11-2
d_gene: -
len: 16
CDR3nt: TGTGCCAGCAGCTTAGATCGAGACAGATCTAACCATGAGCAGTTCTTC
CDR3aa: CASSLDRDRSNHEQFF

j_gene: TRBJ2-5
abundance: many
v_gene: TRBV11-2
d_gene: -
len: 12
CDR3nt: TGTGCCAGCAGCCGGGCCACAGAGACCCAGTACTTC
CDR3aa: CASSRATETQYF

j_gene: TRBJ2-4
abundance: many
v_gene: TRBV7-9
d_gene: -
len: 15
CDR3nt: TGTGCCAGCAGCTTAGCCGTGGTTTCGAGAAACATTCAGTACTTC
CDR3aa: CASSLAVVSRNIQYF

j_gene: TRBJ2-1
abundance: few
v_gene: TRBV5-6
d_gene: -
len: 14
CDR3nt: TGTGCCAGCACCAGGCGGGGAACAAACAATGAGCAGTTCTTC
CDR3aa: CASTRRGTNNEQFF

j_gene: TRBJ2-7
abundance: many
v_gene: TRBV2
d_gene: -
len: 13
CDR3nt: TGTGCCAGCAGTGAGCCAGAGGTCTACGAGCAGTACTTC
CDR3aa: CASSEPEVYEQYF

j_gene: TRBJ1-5
abundance: many
v_gene: TRBV20-1
d_gene: -
len: 13
CDR3nt: TGCAGTGCTCTGCCTGGGGGTTACCAGCCCCAGCATTTT
CDR3aa: CSALPGGYQPQHF

j_gene: TRBJ2-2
abundance: -
v_gene: TRBV11-2
d_gene: -
len: 17
CDR3nt: TGTGCCAGCAGCTTAGGGTATCGGACACCCTACACCGGGGAGCTGTTTTTT
CDR3aa: CASSLGYRTPYTGELFF

j_gene: TRBJ2-7
abundance: many
v_gene: TRBV5-1
d_gene: TRBD2
len: 12
CDR3nt: TGCGCCAGCAGCGTTTCTAGCGGCGAGCAGTACTTC
CDR3aa: CASSVSSGEQYF

j_gene: TRBJ2-3
abundance: many
v_gene: TRBV28
d_gene: -
len: 15
CDR3nt: TGTGCCAGCAGTTTAGATGGGGGAGGTGCAGATACGCAGTATTTT
CDR3aa: CASSLDGGGADTQYF

j_gene: TRBJ2-2
abundance: many
v_gene: TRBV7-2
d_gene: TRBD1
len: 14
CDR3nt: TGTGCCATCGAGCGGCCGGACAGGTCGGGGGAGCTGTTTTTT
CDR3aa: CAIERPDRSGELFF

j_gene: TRBJ2-5
abundance: many
v_gene: TRBV20-1
d_gene: TRBD2
len: 18
CDR3nt: TGCAGTGCACAACCTCTAGCGGGAGGGCCCGATTTGTCAGAGACCCAGTACTTC
CDR3aa: CSAQPLAGGPDLSETQYF

j_gene: TRBJ1-2
abundance: many
v_gene: TRBV20-1
d_gene: -
len: 12
CDR3nt: TGCAGTGCTAGAGTGTCGGGCCGTGGCTACACCTTC
CDR3aa: CSARVSGRGYTF

j_gene: TRBJ2-1
abundance: -
v_gene: TRBV2
d_gene: -
len: 18
CDR3nt: TGTGCCTTCAGTTTATCGGTGACTATCCGGTCCGGGTACAATGAGCAGTTCTTC
CDR3aa: CAFSLSVTIRSGYNEQFF

j_gene: TRBJ1-2
abundance: many
v_gene: TRBV7-6
d_gene: -
len: 18
CDR3nt: TGTGCCAGCAGCTTAGGGGGGACGGCAGGGTCCCTTAACTATGGCTACACCTTC
CDR3aa: CASSLGGTAGSLNYGYTF

j_gene: TRBJ2-7
abundance: many
v_gene: TRBV25-1
d_gene: TRBD2
len: 15
CDR3nt: TGTGCCAGCAGGGGAGGACTAGCGGAAAACTACGAGCAGTACTTC
CDR3aa: CASRGGLAENYEQYF

j_gene: TRBJ2-1
abundance: few
v_gene: TRBV20-1
d_gene: TRBD2
len: 14
CDR3nt: TGCAGTGCAATGACTAGCGGGAGAACCGATGAGCAGTTCTTC
CDR3aa: CSAMTSGRTDEQFF

j_gene: TRBJ1-5
abundance: once
v_gene: TRBV19
d_gene: -
len: 15
CDR3nt: TGTGCCAGTAGTCCCCAGAGGGACAGCAATCAGCCCCAGCATTTT
CDR3aa: CASSPQRDSNQPQHF

j_gene: TRBJ1-5
abundance: many
v_gene: TRBV9
d_gene: TRBD1
len: 17
CDR3nt: TGTGCCAGCAGCCCACGACAGCAGGACAGGGACAATCAGCCCCAGCATTTT
CDR3aa: CASSPRQQDRDNQPQHF

j_gene: TRBJ2-1
abundance: many
v_gene: TRBV12-3/TRBV12-4
d_gene: TRBD2
len: 15
CDR3nt: TGTGCCAGCAGTCCTAGGGATGCGGGAGGCGATGAGCAGTTCTTC
CDR3aa: CASSPRDAGGDEQFF

j_gene: TRBJ2-1
abundance: many
v_gene: TRBV5-1
d_gene: -
len: 12
CDR3nt: TGCGCCAGCAGCTTGGGAGAGTCTGAGCAGTTCTTC
CDR3aa: CASSLGESEQFF

j_gene: TRBJ2-7
abundance: -
v_gene: TRBV12-3/TRBV12-4
d_gene: -
len: 15
CDR3nt: TGTGCCAGCTGCCGAGGGATGGACGTATTCTACGAGCAGTACTTC
CDR3aa: CASCRGMDVFYEQYF

j_gene: TRBJ2-3
abundance: once
v_gene: TRBV11-2
d_gene: -
len: 15
CDR3nt: TGTGCCAGCAGTCCTTCCAGGTCCGGCACAGATACGCAGTATTTT
CDR3aa: CASSPSRSGTDTQYF

j_gene: TRBJ2-1
abundance: once
v_gene: TRBV13
d_gene: -
len: 15
CDR3nt: TGTGCCAGCAGCTTTGGGGACCACTCCTACAATGAGCAGTTCTTC
CDR3aa: CASSFGDHSYNEQFF

j_gene: TRBJ2-5
abundance: -
v_gene: TRBV18
d_gene: -
len: 16
CDR3nt: TGTGCCAGCTCACCATCGACAGGGGACTACAGGGAGACCCAGTACTTC
CDR3aa: CASSPSTGDYRETQYF

j_gene: TRBJ1-2
abundance: many
v_gene: TRBV10-3
d_gene: -
len: 13
CDR3nt: TGTGCCATCAGTGTCGGAAAAACCTATGGCTACACCTTC
CDR3aa: CAISVGKTYGYTF

j_gene: TRBJ2-3
abundance: many
v_gene: TRBV5-6
d_gene: -
len: 15
CDR3nt: TGTGCCAGCAGCCCTAGATGGGGCGGGGATGATACGCAGTATTTT
CDR3aa: CASSPRWGGDDTQYF

j_gene: TRBJ2-5
abundance: -
v_gene: TRBV20-1
d_gene: TRBD2
len: 17
CDR3nt: TGCAGTGCCAGACTAGCGGGAGGGCCCCGGCGGGGGGAGACCCAGTACTTC
CDR3aa: CSARLAGGPRRGETQYF

j_gene: TRBJ1-1
abundance: many
v_gene: TRBV29-1
d_gene: -
len: 13
CDR3nt: TGCAGCGTTGAAGGAGAGGTGAACACTGAAGCTTTCTTT
CDR3aa: CSVEGEVNTEAFF

j_gene: TRBJ2-1
abundance: many
v_gene: TRBV5-1
d_gene: -
len: 12
CDR3nt: TGCGCCAGCAGCTTGGTTCAGGGTGAGCAGTTCTTC
CDR3aa: CASSLVQGEQFF

j_gene: TRBJ2-5
abundance: -
v_gene: TRBV19
d_gene: TRBD1
len: 15
CDR3nt: TGTGCCAGTAGTACCCCCGGGACAGGACAAGAGACCCAGTACTTC
CDR3aa: CASSTPGTGQETQYF

j_gene: TRBJ2-7
abundance: few
v_gene: TRBV5-1
d_gene: -
len: 15
CDR3nt: TGCGCCAGCAGCTTGTCCCCCGGGTCCCCCGCCGAGCAGTACTTC
CDR3aa: CASSLSPGSPAEQYF

j_gene: TRBJ2-5
abundance: few
v_gene: TRBV5-1
d_gene: -
len: 14
CDR3nt: TGCGCCAGCAGCGGAGGGCCCAGCCAAGAGACCCAGTACTTC
CDR3aa: CASSGGPSQETQYF

j_gene: TRBJ2-1
abundance: many
v_gene: TRBV3-1
d_gene: -
len: 14
CDR3nt: TGTGCCAGCAGCCACGCGACAAGCTGGAATGAGCAGTTCTTC
CDR3aa: CASSHATSWNEQFF

j_gene: TRBJ2-1
abundance: many
v_gene: TRBV28
d_gene: -
len: 13
CDR3nt: TGTGCCAGCAGCTACGAGGTGAACAATGAGCAGTTCTTC
CDR3aa: CASSYEVNNEQFF

j_gene: TRBJ2-2
abundance: -
v_gene: TRBV6-2/TRBV6-3
d_gene: TRBD2
len: 14
CDR3nt: TGTGCCAGCAGAGCGAGCGGGGCCACCGGGGAGCTGTTTTTT
CDR3aa: CASRASGATGELFF